These 16 T cell receptor beta chains share one sample of origin, sequenced in a study of blood T cells in healthy people across ages. A sample-barcoded 5' primer and a J-beta primer mix were used in a second PCR of about 7 to 12 cycles. TCRdb called the 5' RACE reads again in MiXCR, with one record for every CDR3 protein. This sample has 540,000 or so distinct CDR3 sequences, with roughly 29% found just once. What was sequenced was blood. The source is a woman between 65 and 79 years old in good health.

The CDR3: CASSQDTGRGETQYF. The CDR3 coding sequence is TGCGCCAGCAGCCAAGATACTGGGAGAGGAGAGACCCAGTACTTC. The J gene is TRBJ2-5, the V gene TRBV4-3; tentative D call: TRBD2 (5 bases). Germline-derived CDR1 and CDR2 are LGHNA and YSLEER. Trimming cost V 0 bases and J 4 bases, with 12 bases left between them. The CDR3 has 15 residues.

In this sample, this clonotype turned up a few times. V gene TRBV12-3 or TRBV12-4 combines with J gene TRBJ2-7, with D unresolved. CDR3 length equals 13 residues. V was clipped by 3 bases and J by 2 bases, with 8 bases between them. CDR3 loop: CASSFSATYEQYF. DNA for the CDR3: TGTGCCAGCAGTTTCTCGGCCACCTACGAGCAGTACTTC.

This clonotype was recorded only once. The rearrangement uses TRBV19 and TRBJ2-3; TRBD2 might be the D (5 bases). The ends were cut back, 5 bases at V and 0 bases at J, with 15 bases in the middle. The CDR3 is made up of 16 amino acids. Per germline, CDR1 LNHDA and CDR2 SQIVND (reference sequence). CDR3 in amino acids: CASSQRVIPSTDTQYF. The CDR3 DNA follows: TGTGCCAGTAGTCAGAGGGTCATTCCTAGCACAGATACGCAGTATTTT.

The chain recombines TRBV5-1 with TRBJ1-3; maybe TRBD1 (5 bases). CDR1 is SGHRS and CDR2 is YFSETQ in the germline V gene. This CDR3 spans 17 amino acids. Trimming pared 4 bases from V and 1 base from J, leaving 18 bases between. CDR3: CASSHSGTSNSGNTIYF. CDR3 in DNA: TGCGCCAGCAGCCATTCCGGGACGAGTAATTCTGGAAACACCATATATTTT.

The table lists this clonotype with a few counts. V usage is TRBV5-4 and J usage is TRBJ2-2; weak D call: TRBD1 (5 bases). V dropped 4 bases and J dropped 1 base, with 11 bases sitting between them. The CDR3 is 15 amino acids. Germline V lookup: CDR1 SGHNT, CDR2 YYREEE (reference sequence). For the CDR3, the DNA is TGTGCCAGCAGCCTGATCGGACAGAACACCGGGGAGCTGTTTTTT. Translation gives CASSLIGQNTGELFF. The whole variable domain, filled in from reference TRBV5-4 and TRBJ2-2, reads ETGVTQSPTHLIKTRGQQVTLRCSSQSGHNTVSWYQQALGQGPQFIFQYYREEENGRGNFPPRFSGLQFPNYSSELNVNALELDDSALYLCASSLIGQNTGELFFGEGSRLTVL.

The genes are TRBV5-1 and TRBJ1-1; D is unresolved. CDR1 is SGHRS, CDR2 YFSETQ, per germline. Trimming shortened V by 3 bases and J by 2 bases, and 8 bases separated the two germline ends. This CDR3 comprises 13 residues. The chain's CDR3 is CASSWSDNTEAFF. In DNA form, the CDR3 reads TGCGCCAGCAGCTGGAGTGACAACACTGAAGCTTTCTTT.

V usage is TRBV18 and J usage is TRBJ1-2; TRBD1 agrees at 8 bases. The ends lost 0 bases at V and 4 bases at J; junction bases unmatched: 7. The CDR3 sequence is 16 residues long. Germline V CDR1 and CDR2: KGHSH, LQKENI. The CDR3 nucleotides read TGTGCCAGCTCACCACCTGAGTCAGGGGGCAGCTATGGCTACACCTTC. Translating gives CASSPPESGGSYGYTF.

In this sample, this clonotype turned up many times. The J gene is TRBJ1-1, the V gene TRBV10-3, with TRBD1 as a possible D gene (6 bases). The CDR3 length is 14 residues. V lost 6 bases, J lost 1 base, and 12 bases lay in between. Germline-derived CDR1 and CDR2 are ENHRY and SYGVKD. For the CDR3, the DNA is TGTGCCATCAGCCGGGGGGGCGAGAACACTGAAGCTTTCTTT. Its protein product is CAISRGGENTEAFF.

The chain couples TRBV7-2 to TRBJ1-1; maybe TRBD1 (5 bases). V lost 7 bases and J 5 bases, leaving 14 bases between the germline ends. CDR3 length equals 13 residues. Germline CDR1 and CDR2: SGHTA and FQGNSA. The CDR3 sequence is CASNLGRGTEAFF. The CDR3 nucleotides are TGTGCCAGCAACCTAGGTCGGGGGACTGAAGCTTTCTTT.

The genes are TRBV27 and TRBJ2-3; the D is unclear. Germline CDR1 and CDR2: MNHEY and SMNVEV (reference sequence). The ends were cut back, 4 bases at V and 1 base at J, with 15 bases in the middle. CDR3 size: 16 residues. CDR3 sequence: CASSSSNGRGTDTQYF. CDR3 DNA sequence: TGTGCCAGCAGTTCCTCGAACGGGCGTGGCACAGATACGCAGTATTTT.

The V and J genes are TRBV14 and TRBJ2-1; 9 nucleotides agree with TRBD1. V lost 1 base and J lost 2; bases outside the gene matches: 0. Looked up from germline, CDR1 is SGHDN and CDR2 is FVKESK. The CDR3 has 15 amino acids. CDR3 DNA: TGTGCCAGCAGCCAAGGACAGGGGGCCTACAATGAGCAGTTCTTC. Translated, it gives CASSQGQGAYNEQFF.

Points on this clonotype: Just one base apart from a much larger clone, this may be a read error. This chain connects TRBV6-5 to TRBJ2-7; D may be TRBD1 (6 bases). TRBJ2-1 matches the DNA end more closely, so the J call is doubtful. The CDR3 is 15 residues long. Germline V gene data show CDR1 as MNHEY and CDR2 as SVGAGI. The CDR3 DNA is TGTGCCAGCAGTAAACCGGGACACGGCAGAAATGAGCAGTTCTTC. Its translation is CASSKPGHGRNEQFF.

The chain recombines TRBV10-3 with TRBJ2-7; possible D gene TRBD2, 6 bases. Germline V gene lookup returns CDR1 ENHRY and CDR2 SYGVKD. V dropped 4 bases and J dropped 0 bases, with 13 bases sitting between them. The CDR3 extends over 15 amino acids. CDR3 loop: CAISAAGMSSYEQYF. The CDR3 region has the DNA TGTGCCATCAGTGCCGCGGGGATGAGCTCCTACGAGCAGTACTTC.

The chain combines TRBV29-1 with TRBJ1-2, with TRBD1 matching 7 bases. The germline V gene encodes CDR1 SQVTM and CDR2 ANQGSEA. There are 14 residues in the CDR3. V shed 4 bases, J shed 0 bases, and the junction held 5 bases outside the gene matches. The CDR3 reads CSVGGDSPNYGYTF. As DNA, the CDR3 is TGCAGCGTTGGTGGGGACAGCCCTAACTATGGCTACACCTTC.

The chain recombines TRBV29-1 with TRBJ2-5; 7 bases align to TRBD1. With 4 bases clipped from V and 0 bases from J, the junction kept 5 bases outside the gene matches. The germline V gene encodes CDR1 SQVTM and CDR2 ANQGSEA. This CDR3 region has 14 residues. The CDR3: CSVGGQSNQETQYF. DNA for the CDR3: TGCAGCGTTGGGGGACAGAGTAACCAAGAGACCCAGTACTTC.

This clonotype was seen at least ten times. The chain joins TRBV6-6 to TRBJ2-7; TRBD2 matches at 7 bases. Germline V gene lookup returns CDR1 MNHNY and CDR2 SVGAGI (reference sequence). This CDR3 has 14 amino acids. The trim removed 5 bases at V and 7 bases at J, leaving 11 bases unmatched. The DNA of the CDR3 is TGTGCCAGCAGTCCGGGAGGCTACGAGTTGGAGCAGTACTTC. Its translation: CASSPGGYELEQYF.